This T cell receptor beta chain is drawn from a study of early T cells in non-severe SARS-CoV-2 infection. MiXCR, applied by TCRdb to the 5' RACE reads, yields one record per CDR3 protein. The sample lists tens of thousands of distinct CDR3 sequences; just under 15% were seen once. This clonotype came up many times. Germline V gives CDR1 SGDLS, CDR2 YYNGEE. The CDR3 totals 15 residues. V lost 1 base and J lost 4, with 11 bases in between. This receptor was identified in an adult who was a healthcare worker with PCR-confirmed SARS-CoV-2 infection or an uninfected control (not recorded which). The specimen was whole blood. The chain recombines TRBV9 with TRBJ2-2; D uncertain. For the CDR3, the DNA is TGTGCCAGCAGCGTAAGCAGTATCTCCACCGGGGAGCTGTTTTTT. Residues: CASSVSSISTGELFF.